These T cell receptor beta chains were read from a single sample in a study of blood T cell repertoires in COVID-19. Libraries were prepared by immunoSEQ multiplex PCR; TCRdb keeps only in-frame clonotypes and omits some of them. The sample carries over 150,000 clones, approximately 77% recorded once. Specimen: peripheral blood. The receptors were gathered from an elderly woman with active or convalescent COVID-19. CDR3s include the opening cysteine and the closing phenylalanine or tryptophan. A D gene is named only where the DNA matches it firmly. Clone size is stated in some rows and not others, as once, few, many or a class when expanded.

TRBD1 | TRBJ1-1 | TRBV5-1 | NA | CASSPRQGVSTEAFF | TGCGCCAGCAGCCCGAGACAGGGGGTTAGCACTGAAGCTTTCTTT
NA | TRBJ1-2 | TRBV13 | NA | CASSRRGGDGYTF | TGTGCCAGCAGCCGGCGGGGAGGGGATGGCTACACCTTC
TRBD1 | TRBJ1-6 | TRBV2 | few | CASRGTGAYNSPLHF | TGTGCCAGCAGAGGGACAGGGGCCTATAATTCACCCCTCCACTTT
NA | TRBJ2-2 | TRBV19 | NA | CASTPKTRAGGELFF | TGTGCCAGTACCCCTAAAACCCGGGCGGGCGGGGAGCTGTTTTTT
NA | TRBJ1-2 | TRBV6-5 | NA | CASRLTGGAPDGYTF | TGTGCCAGCAGACTTACGGGGGGGGCGCCAGATGGCTACACCTTC
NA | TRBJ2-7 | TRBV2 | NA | CAITDTYEQYF | TGTGCCATTACGGACACCTACGAGCAGTACTTC
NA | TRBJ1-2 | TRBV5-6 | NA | CASSLSSTPNYGYTF | TGTGCCAGCAGCCTATCATCGACACCCAACTATGGCTACACCTTC
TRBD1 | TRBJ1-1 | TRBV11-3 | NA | CASSFAGGTEAFF | TGTGCCAGCAGCTTCGCAGGGGGCACTGAAGCTTTCTTT
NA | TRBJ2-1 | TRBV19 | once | CASSIIPRGMAVNEQFF | TGTGCCAGTAGTATCATCCCCCGCGGGATGGCGGTCAATGAGCAGTTCTTC
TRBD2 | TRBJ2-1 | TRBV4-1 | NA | CASSRRRGSGRNPNNEQFF | TGCGCCAGCAGCCGACGCCGCGGGAGCGGGAGGAACCCCAACAATGAGCAGTTCTTC
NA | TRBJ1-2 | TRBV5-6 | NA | CASSSGQSPYGYTF | TGTGCCAGCAGCTCAGGACAGTCCCCCTATGGCTACACCTTC
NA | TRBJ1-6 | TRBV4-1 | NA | CASSQDGQYNSPLHF | TGCGCCAGCAGCCAAGATGGGCAGTATAATTCACCCCTCCACTTT
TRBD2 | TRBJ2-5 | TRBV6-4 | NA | CASSEGSGRETQYF | TGTGCCAGCAGTGAGGGTAGCGGGAGAGAGACCCAGTACTTC
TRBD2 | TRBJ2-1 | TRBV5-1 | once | CASSYRVAGDGNEQFF | TGCGCCAGCAGCTACCGGGTAGCGGGGGACGGCAATGAGCAGTTCTTC
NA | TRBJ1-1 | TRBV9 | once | CASSPPGSMNTEAFF | TGTGCCAGCAGCCCTCCGGGATCCATGAACACTGAAGCTTTCTTT
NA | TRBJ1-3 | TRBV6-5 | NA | CASSYSAASGNTIYF | TGTGCCAGCAGTTACTCGGCCGCCTCTGGAAACACCATATATTTT
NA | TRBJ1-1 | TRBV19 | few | CASSIRVQTEAFF | TGTGCCAGTAGTATCAGGGTCCAAACTGAAGCTTTCTTT
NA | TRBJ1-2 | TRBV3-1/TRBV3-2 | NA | CASSAAWDKSGYTF | TGTGCCAGCAGCGCGGCGTGGGACAAATCCGGCTACACCTTC
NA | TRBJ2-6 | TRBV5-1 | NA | CASSPDRGGANVLTF | TGCGCCAGCAGCCCAGACAGAGGTGGGGCCAACGTCCTGACTTTC
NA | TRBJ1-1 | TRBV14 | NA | CASSPGAWNTEAFF | TGTGCCAGCAGCCCTGGGGCCTGGAACACTGAAGCTTTCTTT
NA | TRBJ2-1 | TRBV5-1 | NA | CASAQVGGTYNEQFF | TGCGCCAGCGCCCAGGTCGGCGGGACCTACAATGAGCAGTTCTTC
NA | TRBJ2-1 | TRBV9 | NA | CASSVGGHPGLAPYNEQFF | TGTGCCAGCAGCGTAGGCGGTCACCCCGGTTTAGCGCCCTACAATGAGCAGTTCTTC
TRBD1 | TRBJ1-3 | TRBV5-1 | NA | CASSSTGANLGNTIYF | TGCGCCAGCAGCTCTACAGGGGCGAACTTAGGAAACACCATATATTTT
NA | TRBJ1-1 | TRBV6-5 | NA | CASSSTGNTEAFF | TGTGCCAGCTCATCGACAGGGAACACTGAAGCTTTCTTT
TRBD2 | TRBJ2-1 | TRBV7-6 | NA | CASLPVAGGVDEQFF | TGTGCCAGCCTTCCAGTAGCGGGAGGGGTGGATGAGCAGTTCTTC
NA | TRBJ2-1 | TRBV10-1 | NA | CASSESSASSYNEQFF | TGCGCCAGCAGTGAATCTAGCGCGAGCTCCTACAATGAGCAGTTCTTC